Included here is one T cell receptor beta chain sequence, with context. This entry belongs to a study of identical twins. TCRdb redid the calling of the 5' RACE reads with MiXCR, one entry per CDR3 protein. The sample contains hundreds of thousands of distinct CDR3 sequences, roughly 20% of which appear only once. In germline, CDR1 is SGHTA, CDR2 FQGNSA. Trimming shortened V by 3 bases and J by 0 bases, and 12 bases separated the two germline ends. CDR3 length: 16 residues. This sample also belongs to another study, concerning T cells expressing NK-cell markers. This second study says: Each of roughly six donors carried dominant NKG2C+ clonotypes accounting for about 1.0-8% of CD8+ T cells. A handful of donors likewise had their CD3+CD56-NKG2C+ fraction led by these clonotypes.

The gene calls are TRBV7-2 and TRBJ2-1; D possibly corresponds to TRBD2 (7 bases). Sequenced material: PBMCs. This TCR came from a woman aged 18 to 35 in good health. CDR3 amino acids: CASSLSGGHSYNEQFF. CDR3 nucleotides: TGTGCCAGCAGCTTGTCCGGGGGGCACTCCTACAATGAGCAGTTCTTC.